This TCR beta chain was sequenced during a study of blood T cell repertoires in COVID-19. Study overall: Whether acute or convalescent, the COVID-19 samples came from the United States, Italy and Spain.

Membership in each cohort depended on participant-reported clinical history. Sequencing used immunoSEQ multiplex PCR; TCRdb keeps in-frame clones, though not all of them. Of approximately 70,000 clones listed, around 66% were seen once; the top ten hold 51%. V was clipped by 2 bases and J by 0 bases, with 9 bases between them. From germline, CDR1 is SGHNT and CDR2 YYREEE (reference sequence). The CDR3 has 15 amino acids. Sequenced sample: PBMCs or T cells enriched from blood (not recorded which). The source is a woman aged 55 to 70 who had been exposed to COVID-19. The J gene is TRBJ1-5, the V gene TRBV5-4, with a possible D match to TRBD1 (5 bases). The chain's CDR3 is CASSLWGYSNQPQHF. CDR3 in DNA: TGTGCCAGCAGCTTATGGGGCTATAGCAATCAGCCCCAGCATTTT.